This TCR beta chain is from a study of immune evolution from preneoplasia to lung adenocarcinoma. Study-level findings and limits: T cell clonality was higher in KRAS-mutant than EGFR-mutant or wild-type nodules. Top clone share appeared to fall from AAH through AIS, MIA, adenocarcinoma. Later-stage lesions seemingly showed higher T cell density and diversity than normal lung.

The method was immunoSEQ multiplex PCR; TCRdb's version includes in-frame clones alone and lacks a portion of them. In the table there are tens of thousands of clones, 70% to 80% of which are singletons. CDR3 length: 16 residues. With V trimmed by 4 bases and J by 7 bases, 13 bases remained unmatched. Germline V CDR1 and CDR2: SNHLY, FYNNEI. Regarding this clone: Its antigen remains unidentified.

Patient tissue came from resections in Japan or China, 2014–2017. Sequenced sample: FFPE invasive lung adenocarcinoma tissue. This sequence joins TRBV2 and TRBJ1-2, with TRBD1 matching over 9 bases. The clonotype comes from a person aged 55-75 years with lung adenocarcinoma. This CDR3 is CASSGSLQGAGGGYTF. CDR3 DNA sequence: TGTGCCAGCAGTGGATCTTTACAGGGGGCTGGAGGTGGCTACACCTTC.